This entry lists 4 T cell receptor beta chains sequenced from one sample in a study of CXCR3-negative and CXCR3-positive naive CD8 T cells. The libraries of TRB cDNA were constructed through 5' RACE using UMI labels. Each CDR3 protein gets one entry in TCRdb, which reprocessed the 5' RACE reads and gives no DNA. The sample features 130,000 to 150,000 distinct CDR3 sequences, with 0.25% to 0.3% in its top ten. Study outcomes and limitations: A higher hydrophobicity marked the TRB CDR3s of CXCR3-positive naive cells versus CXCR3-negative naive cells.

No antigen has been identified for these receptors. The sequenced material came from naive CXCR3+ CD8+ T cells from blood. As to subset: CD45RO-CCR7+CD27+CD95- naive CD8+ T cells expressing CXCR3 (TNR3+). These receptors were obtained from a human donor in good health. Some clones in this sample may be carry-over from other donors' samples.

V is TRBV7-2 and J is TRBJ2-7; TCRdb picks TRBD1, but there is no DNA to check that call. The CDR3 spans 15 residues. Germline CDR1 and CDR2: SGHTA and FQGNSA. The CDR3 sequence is CASSSAPGQGPEQYF. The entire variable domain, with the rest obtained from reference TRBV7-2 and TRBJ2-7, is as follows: GAGVSQSPSNKVTEKGKDVELRCDPISGHTALYWYRQSLGQGLEFLIYFQGNSAPDKSGLPSDRFSAERTGGSVSTLTIQRTQQEDSAVYLCASSSAPGQGPEQYFGPGTRLTVT.

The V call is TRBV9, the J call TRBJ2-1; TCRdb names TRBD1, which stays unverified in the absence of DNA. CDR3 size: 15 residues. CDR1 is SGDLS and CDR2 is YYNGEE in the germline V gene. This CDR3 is CASSDEGVPSREQFF.

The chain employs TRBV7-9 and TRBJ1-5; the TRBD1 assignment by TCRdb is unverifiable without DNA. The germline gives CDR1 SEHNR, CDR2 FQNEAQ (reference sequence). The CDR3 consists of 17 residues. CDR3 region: CASSLALGRGWNQPQHF.

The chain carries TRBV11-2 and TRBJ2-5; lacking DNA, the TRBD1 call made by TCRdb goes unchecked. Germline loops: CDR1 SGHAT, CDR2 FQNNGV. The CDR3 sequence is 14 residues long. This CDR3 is CASSFGQGSETQYF.